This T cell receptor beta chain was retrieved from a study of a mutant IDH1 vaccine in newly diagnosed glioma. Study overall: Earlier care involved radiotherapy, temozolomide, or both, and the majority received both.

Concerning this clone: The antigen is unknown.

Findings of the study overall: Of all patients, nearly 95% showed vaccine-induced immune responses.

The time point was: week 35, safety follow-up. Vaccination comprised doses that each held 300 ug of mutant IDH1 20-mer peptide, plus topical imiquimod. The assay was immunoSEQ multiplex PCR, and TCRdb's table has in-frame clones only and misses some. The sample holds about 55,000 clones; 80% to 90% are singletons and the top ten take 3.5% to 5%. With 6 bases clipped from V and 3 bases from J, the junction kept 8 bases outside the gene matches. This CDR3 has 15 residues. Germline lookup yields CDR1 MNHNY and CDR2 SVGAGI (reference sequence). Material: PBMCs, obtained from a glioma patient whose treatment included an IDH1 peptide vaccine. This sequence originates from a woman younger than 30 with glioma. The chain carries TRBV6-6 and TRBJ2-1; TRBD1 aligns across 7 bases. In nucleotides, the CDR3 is TGTGCCAGCAGGCCAACGAGACAGGGCTACAATGAGCAGTTCTTC. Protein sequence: CASRPTRQGYNEQFF.